The T cell receptor beta chain under discussion was sequenced for a study of CD8 T cells in ankylosing spondylitis. The table lists this clonotype with many counts. The antigen remains undetermined. It was by quantitative 5'-RACE with molecular barcodes that TCR beta libraries were made. TCRdb analysed the 5' RACE reads with MiXCR anew, one entry per CDR3 protein. The table includes tens of thousands of distinct CDR3 sequences, roughly 2.5% detected once. Overall study results and limits: Clones tied to disease were said to be significantly enriched in matched ankylosing spondylitis synovial fluid. Eight highly homologous variants formed a TCR beta motif that appeared characteristic of ankylosing spondylitis blood.

This CDR3 contains 13 residues. Germline V gene sequence: CDR1 SGDLS, CDR2 YYNGEE. Trimming took 0 bases from V and 9 from J, leaving 7 bases between them. The chain couples TRBV9 to TRBJ1-6, with D unclear. The TCR sequence derives from a male donor with ankylosing spondylitis or in good health (not recorded which). The specimen was blood, either unsorted or a sorted T cell fraction (not recorded which). The CDR3 region is CASSVERASPLHF. CDR3 DNA: TGTGCCAGCAGCGTAGAGAGGGCTTCACCCCTCCACTTT.